This is a list of T cell receptor beta chains from one sample in a study of technical replicates of blood from several donors. Using immunoSEQ multiplex PCR, the repertoire was profiled, and TCRdb retains in-frame clones only, with some absent. Counted here are about 73,000 clones, 93% occurring once; the ten biggest clones make up approximately 0.24%. The sample consisted of T cells isolated from PBMCs. The origin of the receptors is a human donor in good health. Both conserved end residues are trimmed from each CDR3. Fields, in order: clone size, V gene, J gene, CDR3 protein. Size is omitted from some rows. Given values are once, few, many or a class for expanded clones.

>-|TRBV11-2|TRBJ2-2
ASSFLVVEGGATGELF
>few|TRBV7-9|TRBJ1-1
ASSLFGGDTEAF
>-|TRBV11-2|TRBJ1-1
ASSFFDLASPQGTEAF
>-|TRBV2|TRBJ2-7
ASSPSGGRYEQY
>-|TRBV28|TRBJ2-7
ASSPPAAGGLQGTYEQY
>-|TRBV30|TRBJ2-7
ALGEAPGLEQY
>once|TRBV5-4|TRBJ2-3
ASSPPGQITDTQY
>-|TRBV4-2|TRBJ2-1
ASSQDWGRAPNEQF
>-|TRBV6-4|TRBJ2-1
ASSDSTDYNEQF
>-|TRBV11-3|TRBJ2-7
ASSGRGNEQY
>-|TRBV6-4|TRBJ1-3
ASSDGTGPGNTIY
>-|TRBV5-1|TRBJ2-4
ASSPARGGDKNIQY
>once|TRBV6-6|TRBJ2-5
ASSYYRQQETQY
>-|TRBV27|TRBJ2-1
ASTPGGDEQF
>-|TRBV15|TRBJ2-7
ATSRDRGPYEQY
>-|TRBV2|TRBJ2-1
ASSEALRGEEQF
>-|TRBV27|TRBJ2-5
ASSSFSGKWETQY
>-|TRBV5-1|TRBJ2-7
ASSPKGNYEQY
>-|TRBV25-1|TRBJ2-7
ASSDDRDLTYYEQY
>-|TRBV20-1|TRBJ1-2
SAPKEGF
>-|TRBV29-1|TRBJ2-1
SVEGQGASGSYNEQF
>-|TRBV29-1|TRBJ2-7
SVEWAASGRARGEQY
>-|TRBV5-6|TRBJ2-7
ASRGTGDGYEQY
>-|TRBV29-1|TRBJ2-3
SVLEWGHSTDTQY
>-|TRBV5-1|TRBJ1-4
ASSLMAGAEKLF
>-|TRBV9|TRBJ1-5
ASSVSGGGNQPQH
>-|TRBV27|TRBJ1-5
ASSPQGQSNQPQH
>-|TRBV5-1|TRBJ2-2
ASGQAGELF
>-|TRBV29-1|TRBJ1-2
SVQDPGGSGGYT
>-|TRBV5-1|TRBJ2-7
ASSLDGVLY
>-|TRBV9|TRBJ2-7
ASSWGGGRDEQY
>-|TRBV5-1|TRBJ2-2
ASTGGRGTGELF
>-|TRBV11-3|TRBJ2-2
ASSLGGVENANTGELF
>-|TRBV4-2|TRBJ1-1
ASSQESGSDTEAF
>-|TRBV2|TRBJ1-2
ARGQGKGNYGYT
>once|TRBV11-2|TRBJ2-5
ASSSLPSGRRQETQY
>-|TRBV9|TRBJ1-4
ASSLLAGATNEKLF
>-|TRBV28|TRBJ1-2
ASRSRQPPTNGYT
>-|TRBV21-1|TRBJ1-2
ASTWMGQCGYT
>once|TRBV7-9|TRBJ1-4
ASSLQGATNEKLF
>-|TRBV19|TRBJ1-2
ASSTQGQGGGYT